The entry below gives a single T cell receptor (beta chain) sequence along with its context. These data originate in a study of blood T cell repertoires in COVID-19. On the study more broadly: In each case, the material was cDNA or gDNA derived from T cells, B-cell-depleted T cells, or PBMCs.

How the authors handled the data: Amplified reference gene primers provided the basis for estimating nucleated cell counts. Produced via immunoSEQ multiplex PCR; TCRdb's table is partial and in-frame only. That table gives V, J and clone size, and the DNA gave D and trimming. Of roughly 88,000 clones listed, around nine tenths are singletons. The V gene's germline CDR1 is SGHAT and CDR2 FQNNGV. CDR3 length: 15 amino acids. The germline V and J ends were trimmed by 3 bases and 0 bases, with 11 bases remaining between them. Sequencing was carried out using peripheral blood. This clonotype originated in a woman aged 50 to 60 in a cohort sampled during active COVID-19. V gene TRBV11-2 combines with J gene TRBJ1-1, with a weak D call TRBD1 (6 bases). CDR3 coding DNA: TGTGCCAGCAGCTTCCGAACAGGGATGAACACTGAAGCTTTCTTT. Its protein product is CASSFRTGMNTEAFF.